This T cell receptor (beta chain) was sequenced in a study of blood T cell repertoires in COVID-19. Two negative PCRs, clearance, or symptom resolution were required of recovered Cohort 3 donors. In the authors' methods: Nucleated cell number was recorded as an estimate derived from reference gene primer amplification. Sequencing used immunoSEQ multiplex PCR; TCRdb keeps in-frame clones, though not all of them. The V and J calls and clone size come from that table; D and trimming were worked out from the DNA. The repertoire consists of 290,000 or so clones, with around 90% occurring once and the leading ten covering 1.1%. Germline CDR1 LGHNA, CDR2 YNFKEQ. After removal of 0 bases from V and 2 bases from J, the junction contained 15 bases not matched to a gene. CDR3 length: 22 amino acids.

The source is a young woman who had recovered from COVID-19. The sample taken for sequencing was PBMCs or T cells enriched from blood (not recorded which). The chain employs TRBV4-2 and TRBJ2-3; the match to TRBD2 covers 15 bases. The DNA of the CDR3 is TGTGCCAGCAGCCAAGACCTCTGGACTAGCGGGAGGGCAACCCACAACACAGATACGCAGTATTTT. It encodes CASSQDLWTSGRATHNTDTQYF.